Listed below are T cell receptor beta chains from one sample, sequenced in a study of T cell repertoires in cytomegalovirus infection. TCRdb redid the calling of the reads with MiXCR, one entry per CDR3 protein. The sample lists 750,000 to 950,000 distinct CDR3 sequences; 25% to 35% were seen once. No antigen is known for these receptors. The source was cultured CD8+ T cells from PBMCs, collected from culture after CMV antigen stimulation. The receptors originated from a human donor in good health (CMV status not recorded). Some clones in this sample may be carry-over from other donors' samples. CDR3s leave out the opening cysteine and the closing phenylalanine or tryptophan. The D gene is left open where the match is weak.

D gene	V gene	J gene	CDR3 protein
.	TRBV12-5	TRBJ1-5	ASGFWVSGASHQPQH
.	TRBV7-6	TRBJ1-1	ASSEGLRTEAF
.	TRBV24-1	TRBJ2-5	ATSDFGGRAETQY
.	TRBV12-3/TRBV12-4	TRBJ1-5	ASSQSGNQPQH
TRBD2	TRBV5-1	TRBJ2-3	ASNTGTRGTDTQY
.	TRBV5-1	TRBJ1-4	ASSPFGGTNEKLF
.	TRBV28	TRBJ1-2	ASSSQYRDLITNYGYT
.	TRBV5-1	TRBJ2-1	ASSEFSDYNEQF
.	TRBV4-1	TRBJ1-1	ASSLTYMGGTEAF
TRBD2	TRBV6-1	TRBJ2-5	ASSEKLAGRQETQY
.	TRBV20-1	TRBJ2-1	SARVNEGANEQF
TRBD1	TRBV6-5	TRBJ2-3	ASRYGQGVPDTQY
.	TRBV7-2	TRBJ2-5	ASSLEDAYQETQY
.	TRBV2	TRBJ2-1	ASSRDILPYNEQF
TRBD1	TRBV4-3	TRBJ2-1	ASSQDRGQGAVNEQF
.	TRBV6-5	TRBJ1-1	ASIHSTEAF
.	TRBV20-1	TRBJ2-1	SASGYYNEQF
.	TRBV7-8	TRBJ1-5	ASSSGLNQPQH
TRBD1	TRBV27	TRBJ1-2	ASRQGGGTYGYT
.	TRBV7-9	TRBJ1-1	ASSVGHRKTEAF
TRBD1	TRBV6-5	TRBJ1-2	ASSYSTGVGYT
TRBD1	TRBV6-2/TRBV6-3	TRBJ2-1	ASSYSPPQGLYNEQF
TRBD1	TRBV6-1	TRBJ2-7	ASNPIGGDSYEQY
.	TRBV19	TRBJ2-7	ASSGASGEQY
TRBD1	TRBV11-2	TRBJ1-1	ASSLDRGSPEAF
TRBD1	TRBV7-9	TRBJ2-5	ASSLARDRGRFKTQY
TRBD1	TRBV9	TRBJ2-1	ASSVGDRVSEQF
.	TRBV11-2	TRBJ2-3	ASSLDLGATDTQY
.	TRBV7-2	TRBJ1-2	ASSLSADSALLYT
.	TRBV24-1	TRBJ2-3	ATSDLQDARSTDTQY
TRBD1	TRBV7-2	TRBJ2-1	ASSGPGGVSSYNEQF